A single sample gave rise to the 4 T cell receptor beta chains below, sequenced in a study of beta chain features in type 1 diabetes. Broader study findings: Shortening of TCRB CDR3s, moderate but significant, appeared in all four CD4+ subsets of Type 1 diabetes patients.

For these TCRs, the target antigens are not known. The entirety of the isolated RNA underwent reverse transcription, so expressed TCRB transcripts were sequenced. Data came from immunoSEQ multiplex PCR; TCRdb stores just in-frame clones and leaves some out. The table records hundreds of thousands of clones, 10% to 15% of them present only once. Specimen: naive CD4+ T cells from blood. The receptor source for this set is a woman between 18 and 30 years old with type 1 diabetes.

This chain uses TRBV28 with TRBJ2-1; a possible D gene is TRBD2 (6 bases). Germline V gene lookup returns CDR1 MDHEN and CDR2 SYDVKM. The CDR3 extends over 14 amino acids. Trimming pared 7 bases from V and 4 bases from J, leaving 14 bases between. CDR3 nucleotides: TGTGCCAGCAACGAACGGGAGTTGTACAATGAGCAGTTCTTC. Translated, it gives CASNERELYNEQFF.

The CDR3 loop is CASKGDKWDEQFF. The CDR3 nucleotides are TGTGCCAGCAAAGGGGATAAGTGGGATGAGCAGTTCTTC. This chain links TRBV6-6 with TRBJ2-1, with a tentative D call TRBD1 (5 bases). CDR1 and CDR2 (germline): MNHNY, SVGAGI (reference sequence). V lost 7 bases to trimming and J lost 8 bases, with 15 bases between them. CDR3 length: 13 residues.

The V and J genes are TRBV7-8 and TRBJ1-1, with D maybe TRBD1 (6 bases). The ends were cut back, 1 base at V and 6 bases at J, with 18 bases in the middle. The CDR3 consists of 16 residues. CDR1 and CDR2 from the germline V gene are SGHVS and FQNEAQ. CDR3 sequence: CASSLGNGGALAEAFF. Here the CDR3 DNA reads TGTGCCAGCAGCTTAGGGAACGGGGGGGCGCTGGCTGAAGCTTTCTTT.

This clone was detected a few times. The chain joins TRBV5-6 to TRBJ2-1; 10 bases align to TRBD2. V trimming: 4 bases; J trimming: 3 bases; junction bases outside the gene matches: 4. The CDR3 spans 15 residues. The germline CDR1 and CDR2 sequences are SGHDT and YYEEEE. The CDR3 sequence: CASSRLAGVYNEQFF. The CDR3 coding sequence is TGTGCCAGCAGCCGTCTAGCGGGAGTCTACAATGAGCAGTTCTTC.